The clone carrying this T cell receptor beta chain was picked up many times. Its specificity is not known. Each patient went into thyroid surgery without having received any treatment. This record belongs to a study of metastatic and nonmetastatic thyroid tumors. Study-level information: Repertoires from malignant and benign thyroid patients were compared across blood and tumor or nodule tissue. Overall study findings and caveats: According to reports, the diversity of TCR beta was significantly higher in malignant thyroid tumors than in benign nodules, and this held in both blood and tumor samples.

The V segment lost 6 bases and the J segment 4 bases; nucleotides outside the gene matches: 14. The CDR3 is 16 residues long. Germline V gene sequence: CDR1 MNHEY, CDR2 SVGEGT. Original handling: Clinicopathological groups differed in CDR3, with these differences serving to build a distant-metastasis classifier for papillary thyroid cancer. TCRdb re-analyzed the PCR reads through MiXCR. What appears here as the V and J calls and clone size reflects TCRdb's work, not the paper's. The profile shows tens of thousands of clones, about 16% of them singletons. The origin of this receptor is a female donor with papillary thyroid cancer or a benign thyroid nodule (not recorded which). Some clones in this sample may be carry-over from other donors' samples. Sequencing was carried out using blood. The V gene is TRBV6-2 or TRBV6-3, the J gene TRBJ1-1; 7 bases fit TRBD1. CDR3 DNA sequence: TGTGCCAGCAGCGACGGTAATCAGGGGGGCGGCACTGAAGCTTTCTTT. It translates to CASSDGNQGGGTEAFF.